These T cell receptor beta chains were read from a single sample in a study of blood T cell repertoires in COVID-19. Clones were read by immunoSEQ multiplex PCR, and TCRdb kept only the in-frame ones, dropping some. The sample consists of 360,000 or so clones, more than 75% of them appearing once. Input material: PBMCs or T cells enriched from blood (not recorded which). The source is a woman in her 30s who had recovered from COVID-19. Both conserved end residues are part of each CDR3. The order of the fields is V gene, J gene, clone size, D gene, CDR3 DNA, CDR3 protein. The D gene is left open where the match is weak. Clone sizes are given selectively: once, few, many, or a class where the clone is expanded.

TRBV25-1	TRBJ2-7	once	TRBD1	TGTGCCAGCAGTGGGACGGGACAGGATTCCTACGAGCAGTACTTC	CASSGTGQDSYEQYF
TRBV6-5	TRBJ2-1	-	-	TGTGCCAGCAGCCTAAGCCGATACAATGAGCAGTTCTTC	CASSLSRYNEQFF
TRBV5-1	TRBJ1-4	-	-	TGCGCCAGCAGCTTGGTCCCGGGGACTAATGAAAAACTGTTTTTT	CASSLVPGTNEKLFF
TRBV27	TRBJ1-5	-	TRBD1	TGTGCCAGCAGTCCAGCCGGGACAGGGCCCAGCTTCGTTCAGCCCCAGCATTTT	CASSPAGTGPSFVQPQHF
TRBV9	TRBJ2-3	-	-	TGTGCCAGCAGCCCCGAGGGGGAGTTGCTAGATACGCAGTATTTT	CASSPEGELLDTQYF
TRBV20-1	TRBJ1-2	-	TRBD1	TGCAGTGCTAGTCCCGGGACAGGGGGCCCTGGCTACACCTTC	CSASPGTGGPGYTF
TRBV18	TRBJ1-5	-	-	TGTGCCAGCTCACCAGAGGGCAATCAGCCCCAGCATTTT	CASSPEGNQPQHF
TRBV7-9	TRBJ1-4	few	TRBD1	TGTGCCAGCAGCTTGGACAGGACCGCAACTAATGAAAAACTGTTTTTT	CASSLDRTATNEKLFF
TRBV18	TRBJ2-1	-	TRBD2	TGTGCCAGCTCACCGAGCGGGATGGACAATGAGCAGTTCTTC	CASSPSGMDNEQFF
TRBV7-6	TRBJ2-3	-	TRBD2	TGTGCCAGCAGCCCCTTTATGCGGGAGAACAACGCAGATACGCAGTATTTT	CASSPFMRENNADTQYF
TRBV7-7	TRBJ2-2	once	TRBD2	TGTGCTAGCAGCTTATATGGCGGGAGTCCCCCCGGGGAGCTGTTTTTT	CASSLYGGSPPGELFF
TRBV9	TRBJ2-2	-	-	TGTGCCAGCAGCTCCCCCCTCGGGACCGGGGAGCTGTTTTTT	CASSSPLGTGELFF
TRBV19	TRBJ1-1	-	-	TGTGCCAGTCAGGTGAGGAACACTGAAGCTTTCTTT	CASQVRNTEAFF
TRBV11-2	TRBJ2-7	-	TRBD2	TGTGCCAGCAGCTTACGACCCCTAGCGGGGTCGCAGTACTTC	CASSLRPLAGSQYF
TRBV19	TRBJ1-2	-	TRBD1	TGTGCCAGTAGTAGGGGACAGCTTAACTATGGCTACACCTTC	CASSRGQLNYGYTF
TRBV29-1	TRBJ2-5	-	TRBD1	TGCAGCGCCGCCTGGGGTCAGGGGGAAGAGACCCAGTACTTC	CSAAWGQGEETQYF
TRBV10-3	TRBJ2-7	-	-	TGTGCCACCACACAGAACAACGAGCAGTACTTC	CATTQNNEQYF
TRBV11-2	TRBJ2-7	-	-	TGTGCCAGCAGTCGTGGGCGTAATTACGAGCAGTACTTC	CASSRGRNYEQYF
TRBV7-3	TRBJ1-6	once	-	TGTGCCAGCAGCCGACAGGCTAATTCACCCCTCCACTTT	CASSRQANSPLHF
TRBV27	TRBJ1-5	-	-	TGTGCCAGCGGAACGGGGATCTATCAGCCCCAGCATTTT	CASGTGIYQPQHF
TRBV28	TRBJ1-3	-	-	TGTGCCAGCACCCCTTCCTCTGGAAACACCATATATTTT	CASTPSSGNTIYF
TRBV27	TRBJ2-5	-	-	TGTGCCAGCAAAAACCCGGGACTGGGATTCGAGACCCAGTACTTC	CASKNPGLGFETQYF
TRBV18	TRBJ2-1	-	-	TGTGCCAGCTCACCGGGACTCCGAAATGAGCAGTTCTTC	CASSPGLRNEQFF
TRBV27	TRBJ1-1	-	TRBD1	TGTGCCAGCAGTTTCGGCAGGGGGGTGACTGAAGCTTTCTTT	CASSFGRGVTEAFF
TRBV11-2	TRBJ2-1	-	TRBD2	TGTGCCAGCAGCTTTGGGACTAGCGGAGTTTGGAATGAGCAGTTCTTC	CASSFGTSGVWNEQFF
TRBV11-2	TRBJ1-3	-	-	TGTGCCAGCAGCCCAGCGGTGGGGGGAAACACCATATATTTT	CASSPAVGGNTIYF
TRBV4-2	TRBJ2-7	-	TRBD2	TGTGCCAGCAGCCAAGGGGCCGGGACTAGCGGCTACGAGCAGTACTTC	CASSQGAGTSGYEQYF
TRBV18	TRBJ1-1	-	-	TGTGCCAGCTCCCCGCCGGGACAACTGAACACTGAAGCTTTCTTT	CASSPPGQLNTEAFF
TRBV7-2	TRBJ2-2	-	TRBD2	TGTGCCAGCAGCTTAGTGGCGGGAGGGGACACCGGGGAGCTGTTTTTT	CASSLVAGGDTGELFF
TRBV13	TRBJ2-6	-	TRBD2	TGTGCCAGCAGCTCTCTAGCGGGGGCTATTTCTGGGGCCAACGTCCTGACTTTC	CASSSLAGAISGANVLTF
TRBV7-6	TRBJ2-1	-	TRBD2	TGTGCCAGCAGCTTAGCAGCGACTAGCAGGGATGAGCAGTTCTTC	CASSLAATSRDEQFF
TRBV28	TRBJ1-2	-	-	TGTGCCAGCAGCATACCTGCGGACTATGGCTACACCTTC	CASSIPADYGYTF
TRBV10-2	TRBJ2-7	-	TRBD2	TGCGCCAGCAGTGAAGTAGGGACTAGCGGGGGGGCCTACTACGAGCAGTACTTC	CASSEVGTSGGAYYEQYF
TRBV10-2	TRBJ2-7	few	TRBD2	TGCGCCACCGGGGGGAGCTCCTACGAGCAGTACTTC	CATGGSSYEQYF
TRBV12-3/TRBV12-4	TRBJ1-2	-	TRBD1	TGTGCCAGCAGTTTAGCAACAGGGGTTGGCTACACCTTC	CASSLATGVGYTF
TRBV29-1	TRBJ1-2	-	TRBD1	TGCAGCGGGGCGGGACAGGGGAACTATGGCTACACCTTC	CSGAGQGNYGYTF
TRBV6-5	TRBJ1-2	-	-	TGTGCCAGCAGCAAAGAGTTTTCTTTTTATGGCTACACCTTC	CASSKEFSFYGYTF
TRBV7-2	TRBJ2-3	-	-	TGTGCCAGCAGTCCGACCCGACTTTCAGATACGCAGTATTTT	CASSPTRLSDTQYF
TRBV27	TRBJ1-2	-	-	TGTGCCAGCAGTTTATACGGGGGTCGGGGCTACACCTTC	CASSLYGGRGYTF
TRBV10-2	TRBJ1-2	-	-	TGCGCCAGCAGTGATGACAGGTCCTATGGCTACACCTTC	CASSDDRSYGYTF
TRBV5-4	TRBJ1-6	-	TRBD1	TGTGCCAGCAGCTGGGGAAAACAGGGGTATAATTCACCCCTCCACTTT	CASSWGKQGYNSPLHF
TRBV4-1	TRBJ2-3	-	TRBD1	TGCGCCAGCAGCCAAGAGGGACAGGGTGGGGATACGCAGTATTTT	CASSQEGQGGDTQYF